These T cell receptor beta chains were read from a single sample in a study of lymphopenia after photon versus proton radiotherapy. TCRdb's table, derived via immunoSEQ multiplex PCR, lists solely in-frame clones and lacks some. The profile shows some 55,000 clones, around 83% of them singletons. Here the sequenced sample was peripheral blood, taken from a patient treated with photon-based radiotherapy. The receptors here all came from a man aged 45-65 years with gastric cancer. Each CDR3 is given without its conserved first and last residue.

CDR3: ASSLNPRAGVAGNTIY; V: TRBV7-2
CDR3: ASSSSGANVLT; V: TRBV6-6
CDR3: ASSIAAGAGYEQY; V: TRBV19
CDR3: ASSQGLGTTNEKLF; V: TRBV4-2
CDR3: ASSELDRAGYT; V: TRBV6-1
CDR3: ASRERTGGSPGELF; V: TRBV2
CDR3: ASSQEGLPIIRWGETQY; V: TRBV4-2
CDR3: ASSARRGTTEAF; V: TRBV5-1
CDR3: ASSSGLAGNNEQF; V: TRBV5-1
CDR3: ASSIGGKPARSSYGYT; V: TRBV19
CDR3: ATAQVNQPQH; V: TRBV28
CDR3: AKPTGGYDEQF; V: TRBV25-1
CDR3: ASSLVAGVIESSYNEQF; V: TRBV7-9
CDR3: ASSLAPSASYEQY; V: TRBV5-1
CDR3: ASSILFGSYNEQF; V: TRBV19
CDR3: ASSLRGSNWNTEAF; V: TRBV27
CDR3: ASTRSGRAPFWETQY; V: TRBV21-1
CDR3: ASSLVGTGHTEAF; V: TRBV7-9
CDR3: AWIGTGGGELF; V: TRBV30
CDR3: ASSRTGSLYGYT; V: TRBV11-2
CDR3: ASSLAGDSLYEQY; V: TRBV7-2
CDR3: ASSLETGGTNTEAF; V: TRBV13
CDR3: ASSRLGTPNEKLF; V: TRBV4-1
CDR3: ASSVYLDRKETQY; V: TRBV9
CDR3: ASSLSGAASNEQF; V: TRBV27
CDR3: ASSEVVAGPYSNQPQH; V: TRBV2
CDR3: ASILGAGSNQPQH; V: TRBV19
CDR3: ASSLDSLYGYT; V: TRBV7-9
CDR3: AWSDQETQY; V: TRBV30
CDR3: ASSVAGGGRETQY; V: TRBV9
CDR3: ASSYFAGGPGETQY; V: TRBV6-6
CDR3: ASSHGLNNEQF; V: TRBV14
CDR3: ASSSGREGVVEQF; V: TRBV5-4
CDR3: ASTRTGRTEAF; V: TRBV7-2
CDR3: ASGPRVSSYNEQF; V: TRBV7-9
CDR3: ASSKGAATEAF; V: TRBV5-1
CDR3: ASGKDFGTDTQY; V: TRBV12-5
CDR3: ASSEFFGNEQF; V: TRBV25-1
CDR3: AWSVGTSGNTIY; V: TRBV30
CDR3: ASSLVGQYEAF; V: TRBV5-1
CDR3: ASSSPTGTSAFTDTQY; V: TRBV7-9
CDR3: ASSETGGGNQPQH; V: TRBV2
CDR3: ASSKTSGSSYEQY; V: TRBV19
CDR3: ASSLSPGPANTGELF; V: TRBV11-2
CDR3: AISASEVGSF; V: TRBV10-3
CDR3: ASSLGGLPFDEQF; V: TRBV5-1
CDR3: ASSFGRADTQY; V: TRBV19
CDR3: ASSQSVWSSYEQY; V: TRBV23-1
CDR3: ASSQDWTQNQPQH; V: TRBV4-1
CDR3: ATSRVREGLINGEQY; V: TRBV15
CDR3: ASSLQGGNRAGELF; V: TRBV7-9
CDR3: ASSKVEGGYGYT; V: TRBV21-1
CDR3: ASSSTEYNEQF; V: TRBV5-1
CDR3: ASSSIQGDYGYT; V: TRBV5-1
CDR3: ASSPTRGPYEQY; V: TRBV6-5
CDR3: ASSFRDRTSYEQY; V: TRBV5-8
CDR3: ASSPPSRGWADTQY; V: TRBV18
CDR3: ASSSLQGKIAYEQY; V: TRBV18
CDR3: ASSDERGISYEQY; V: TRBV10-1